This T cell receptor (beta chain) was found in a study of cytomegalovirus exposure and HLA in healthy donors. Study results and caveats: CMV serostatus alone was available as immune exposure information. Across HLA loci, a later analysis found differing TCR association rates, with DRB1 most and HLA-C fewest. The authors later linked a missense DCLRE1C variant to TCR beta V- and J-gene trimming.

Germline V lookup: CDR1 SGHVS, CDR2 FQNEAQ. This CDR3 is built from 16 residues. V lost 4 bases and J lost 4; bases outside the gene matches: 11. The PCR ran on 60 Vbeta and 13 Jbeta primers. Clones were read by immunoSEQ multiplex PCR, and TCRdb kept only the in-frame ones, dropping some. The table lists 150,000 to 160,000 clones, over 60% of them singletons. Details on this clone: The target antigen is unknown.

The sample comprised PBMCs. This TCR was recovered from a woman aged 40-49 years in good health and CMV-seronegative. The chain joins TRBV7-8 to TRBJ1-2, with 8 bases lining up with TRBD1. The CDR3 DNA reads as TGTGCCAGCAGCTCATTCGGACAGGGAGGCGCCTATGGCTACACCTTC. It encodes CASSSFGQGGAYGYTF.